This entry concerns a single T cell receptor (beta chain). Time point given: patch test 2, 6 weeks after DPC sensitization. Specified treatment: therapeutic diphenylcyclopropenone sensitization with weekly scalp DPC. The sample belongs to a study of human T cells and chemical hapten exposure. Trimming pared 1 base from V and 8 bases from J, leaving 14 bases between. Germline V gives CDR1 LNHNV, CDR2 YYDKDF (reference sequence). The CDR3 runs to 14 residues. In the original processing: A per-sample median of roughly 97,000 TCRs was observed, with a range of roughly 20,000 to 750,000. MiXCR was run by TCRdb on the RACE reads, yielding one entry per CDR3 protein. The V and J calls reflect TCRdb's pipeline rather than the authors' work. The sample includes around 82,000 distinct CDR3 sequences, 6.5% to 8% of them seen just once.

J is TRBJ1-1 and V is TRBV15, with D hard to call. This specimen was whole blood, taken in connection with sensitization to the hapten diphenylcyclopropenone (DPC). This clonotype was obtained from a woman under 40 with alopecia areata. Some clones in this sample may be carry-over from other donors' samples. The CDR3 sequence: CATSRVAGGNEAFF. CDR3 in DNA: TGTGCCACCAGCAGAGTAGCGGGAGGCAACGAAGCTTTCTTT.